This T cell receptor beta chain was profiled in a study of shared clonotypes between healthy human individuals. Overall study context: Aged 18 to 49, the donors were a couple of women and three men.

CD45RO negativity and positive selection for CCR7 defined naive CD8 cells, a population that excluded terminally differentiated effector memory CD45RA+ cells. This table comes from immunoSEQ multiplex PCR, and its TCRdb copy is limited to in-frame clones, with some not included. The sample has 1.5 million to 2.5 million clones, 85% to 95% seen once. General study points: Memory subsets generally showed lower estimated richness than naive subsets.

This clone was counted once. Its specificity is not known. V shed 8 bases and J shed 4 bases, with 13 bases lying between them. Looked up from germline, CDR1 is MGHRA and CDR2 is YSYEKL. The CDR3 totals 13 residues. The gene calls are TRBV4-1 and TRBJ2-3; tentative D call: TRBD2 (6 bases). Sequenced sample: naive CD8+ T cells sorted from blood. The TCR originated in a man between 18 and 29 years old in good health. The DNA of the CDR3 is TGCGCCAGCGCATATACTAGCTCAGATACGCAGTATTTT. Protein sequence: CASAYTSSDTQYF.